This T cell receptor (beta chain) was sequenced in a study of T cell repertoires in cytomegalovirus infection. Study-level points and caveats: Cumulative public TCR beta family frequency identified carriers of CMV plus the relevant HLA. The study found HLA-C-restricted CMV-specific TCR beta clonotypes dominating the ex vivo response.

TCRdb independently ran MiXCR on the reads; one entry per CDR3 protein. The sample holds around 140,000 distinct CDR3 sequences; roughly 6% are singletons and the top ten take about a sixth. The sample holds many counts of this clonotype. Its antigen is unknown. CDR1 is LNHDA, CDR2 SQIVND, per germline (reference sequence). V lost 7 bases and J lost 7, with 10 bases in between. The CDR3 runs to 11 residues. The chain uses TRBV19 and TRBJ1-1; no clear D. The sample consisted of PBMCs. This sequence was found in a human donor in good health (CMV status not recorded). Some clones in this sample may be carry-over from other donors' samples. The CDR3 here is CASNSYGEAFF. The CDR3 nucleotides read TGTGCCAGTAACTCGTACGGTGAAGCTTTCTTT.